One and the same sample provided the 22 T cell receptor beta chains below, sequenced in a study of cytomegalovirus exposure and HLA in healthy donors. 60 Vbeta and 13 Jbeta primers were used in PCR. Generated by immunoSEQ multiplex PCR, the TCRdb table keeps only in-frame clones and is missing some. The data hold approximately 88,000 clones, with approximately 80% observed a single time. Sequenced: PBMCs. The receptors stem from a man aged 25-40 years in good health and CMV-seronegative.

For the CDR3, the DNA is TGTGCCAGTAGTACCAGACAGCCAGTGGTAAGCAATCAGCCCCAGCATTTT. It encodes CASSTRQPVVSNQPQHF. The chain uses TRBV19 and TRBJ1-5; TRBD1 might be the D (5 bases). Germline V lookup: CDR1 LNHDA, CDR2 SQIVND (reference sequence). This CDR3 spans 17 amino acids. Trimming removed 4 bases at V and 1 base at J, with 17 bases between. Supplemented by reference TRBV19 and TRBJ1-5, the full variable domain reads DGGITQSPKYLFRKEGQNVTLSCEQNLNHDAMYWYRQDPGQGLRLIYYSQIVNDFQKGDIAEGYSVSREKKESFPLTVTSAQKNPTAFYLCASSTRQPVVSNQPQHFGDGTRLSIL.

The rearrangement joins TRBV4-1 to TRBJ1-2; D perhaps matches TRBD1 (6 bases). V lost 6 bases, J lost 7 bases, and 21 bases lay in between. The CDR3 is made up of 15 amino acids. Germline lookup yields CDR1 MGHRA and CDR2 YSYEKL. CDR3 sequence (DNA): TGCGCCAGCAGTCGATTGCCGGGACATGGGGTTGGCTACACCTTC. This sequence encodes CASSRLPGHGVGYTF.

The gene calls are TRBV11-2 and TRBJ2-3; the D is unclear. This CDR3 contains 12 residues. Germline V gene lookup returns CDR1 SGHAT and CDR2 FQNNGV. Trimming took off 6 bases at V and 4 bases at J, with 8 bases between the two ends. CDR3 DNA sequence: TGTGCCAGCAGAGACTCGGCAGATACGCAGTATTTT. Translation: CASRDSADTQYF.

The chain recombines TRBV5-1 with TRBJ2-1; D may be TRBD2 (6 bases). V gave up 6 bases and J gave up 5 bases, with 18 bases separating them. The germline CDR1 and CDR2 sequences are SGHRS and YFSETQ. This CDR3 spans 15 amino acids. The CDR3 is CASNPSRLGNNEQFF. The CDR3 region has the DNA TGCGCCAGCAACCCCAGCCGACTAGGGAACAATGAGCAGTTCTTC.

This clone has a handful of counts. The chain employs TRBV28 and TRBJ2-7; maybe TRBD1 (6 bases). Germline V gene lookup returns CDR1 MDHEN and CDR2 SYDVKM. The CDR3 totals 15 residues. V lost 6 bases and J 2 bases, leaving 17 bases between the germline ends. The CDR3 spells CASSPILGATYEQYF. The CDR3 DNA is TGTGCCAGCAGCCCGATCTTGGGGGCCACCTACGAGCAGTACTTC.

V usage is TRBV5-6 and J usage is TRBJ2-5; 8 nucleotides align to TRBD2. Germline V CDR1 and CDR2: SGHDT, YYEEEE. The CDR3 has 15 residues. V was clipped by 2 bases and J by 5 bases; unmatched bases: 8. For the CDR3, the DNA is TGTGCCAGCAGCTTACGAGCGGGAGCTCAGGAGACCCAGTACTTC. The encoded protein is CASSLRAGAQETQYF.

This clone was detected ten times or more. Other DNA sequences in the same sample also yield this CDR3. The rearrangement joins TRBV7-8 to TRBJ1-5; no reliable D call. The CDR3 contains 15 residues. V was clipped by 1 base and J by 0 bases, with 7 bases between them. Germline V lookup: CDR1 SGHVS, CDR2 FQNEAQ. The CDR3, as DNA: TGTGCCAGCAGCTTAGAGAGAGGTAGCAATCAGCCCCAGCATTTT. Translation: CASSLERGSNQPQHF.

The chain uses TRBV5-1 and TRBJ2-5, with 8 nucleotides matching TRBD1. From germline, CDR1 is SGHRS and CDR2 YFSETQ. The CDR3 has 16 amino acids. V was pared by 0 bases and J by 4 bases, with 8 bases of the junction left unmatched. CDR3 DNA sequence: TGCGCCAGCAGCTTGGATGCAGGGGGCGGTTTAGAGACCCAGTACTTC. Protein: CASSLDAGGGLETQYF.

V is TRBV30 and J is TRBJ1-2; D possibly corresponds to TRBD1 (5 bases). Germline values: CDR1 GTSNPN, CDR2 SVGIG (reference sequence). The CDR3 consists of 17 residues. The germline V and J ends were trimmed by 0 bases and 5 bases, with 22 bases remaining between them. This chain's CDR3 is CAWSVQALVDMFYGYTF. CDR3 nucleotide sequence: TGTGCCTGGAGTGTACAGGCCCTAGTGGACATGTTTTATGGCTACACCTTC.

The rearrangement joins TRBV10-2 to TRBJ2-3; 10 bases align to TRBD2. V lost 3 bases to trimming and J lost 6 bases; unmatched junction nucleotides: 12. The CDR3 length is 17 residues. CDR1 is WSHSY, CDR2 SAAADI, per germline. CDR3 sequence: CASSDSLTSGIGDTQYF. The CDR3 nucleotides are TGCGCCAGCAGTGACTCTCTCACTAGCGGGATTGGGGATACGCAGTATTTT.

The sample holds a few counts of this clone. The chain couples TRBV5-1 to TRBJ2-7, with TRBD1 matching 10 bases. This CDR3 has 15 residues. V shed 4 bases and J 6 bases; nucleotides not matched to a gene: 10. The germline gives CDR1 SGHRS, CDR2 YFSETQ. CDR3: CASSPDGTGVFEQYF. The DNA of the CDR3 is TGCGCCAGCAGCCCGGATGGGACAGGGGTTTTCGAGCAGTACTTC.

The gene calls are TRBV28 and TRBJ2-1; 14 nucleotides line up with TRBD2. Germline V gene sequence: CDR1 MDHEN, CDR2 SYDVKM. CDR3 length equals 22 residues. With 5 bases clipped from V and 7 bases from J, the junction kept 25 bases outside the gene matches. CDR3 region: CASSPRRFIQGQTSGRGNEQFF. The CDR3 nucleotides are TGTGCCAGCAGTCCTCGTAGATTTATCCAGGGCCAGACTAGCGGGAGGGGTAATGAGCAGTTCTTC.

This chain connects TRBV27 to TRBJ2-1; 8 bases match TRBD1. Per the germline V gene, CDR1 is MNHEY and CDR2 is SMNVEV (reference sequence). With 8 bases clipped from V and 3 bases from J, the junction kept 9 bases outside the gene matches. The CDR3 contains 15 residues. This CDR3 is CASGTGGYIYNEQFF. Here the CDR3 DNA reads TGTGCCAGCGGAACAGGGGGTTATATCTACAATGAGCAGTTCTTC.

This chain connects TRBV28 to TRBJ2-5, with a weak D call TRBD1 (5 bases). This CDR3 comprises 16 residues. Deletions cut 6 bases from V and 2 bases from J, with 19 bases between. CDR1 is MDHEN and CDR2 is SYDVKM in the germline V gene. The CDR3 coding sequence is TGTGCCAGCAGATACCGACAGCTATGGGGACAAGAGACCCAGTACTTC. Amino acid sequence: CASRYRQLWGQETQYF.

Note on this clone: Other DNA sequences within the sample encode an identical CDR3. The chain uses TRBV28 and TRBJ1-1; D is ambiguous. Germline V gene data show CDR1 as MDHEN and CDR2 as SYDVKM. This CDR3 is built from 15 residues. V was clipped by 6 bases and J by 0 bases, with 14 bases between them. The CDR3 loop reads CASSPTPYMNTEAFF. The CDR3 nucleotides read TGTGCCAGCAGCCCAACACCATACATGAACACTGAAGCTTTCTTT. The full variable domain, in which reference TRBV28 and TRBJ1-1 provide the parts outside the CDR3, is DVKVTQSSRYLVKRTGEKVFLECVQDMDHENMFWYRQDPGLGLRLIYFSYDVKMKEKGDIPEGYSVSREKKERFSLILESASTNQTSMYLCASSPTPYMNTEAFFGQGTRLTVV.

The chain carries TRBV7-8 and TRBJ1-1, with D perhaps TRBD1 (6 bases). Trimming pared 4 bases from V and 6 bases from J, leaving 15 bases between. From germline, CDR1 is SGHVS and CDR2 FQNEAQ. The CDR3 consists of 14 residues. This CDR3 reads CASSYTTGDAEAFF. The CDR3 coding sequence is TGTGCCAGCAGCTATACGACAGGTGACGCTGAAGCTTTCTTT.

The CDR3 DNA sequence: TGTGCCAGCAGCCGCCAGAGGCGGGGTGAGCAGTTCTTC. Translated, it gives CASSRQRRGEQFF. The J gene is TRBJ2-1, the V gene TRBV14, with TRBD2 as a possible D gene (6 bases). Germline V gene data show CDR1 as SGHDN and CDR2 as FVKESK. V was clipped by 4 bases and J by 9 bases, with 13 bases between them. This CDR3 has 13 residues.

As concerns this clone: Within the sample, other DNA sequences also encode this same CDR3. The chain has TRBV6-1 and TRBJ1-1; tentatively, D is TRBD1 (5 bases). The CDR3 loop spans 14 amino acids. With 4 bases removed from V and 4 bases from J, the gap between germline ends came to 13 bases. CDR1 and CDR2 (germline): MNHNS, SASEGT. The CDR3 DNA reads as TGTGCCAGCAGTGTTGAGGTCGGGGGCACTGAAGCTTTCTTT. Protein: CASSVEVGGTEAFF.

The chain employs TRBV19 and TRBJ1-2; D might be TRBD1 (5 bases). Germline V gene data show CDR1 as LNHDA and CDR2 as SQIVND (reference sequence). Deletions cut 7 bases from V and 4 bases from J, with 19 bases between. This CDR3 has 15 amino acids. The CDR3 reads CASKSSGQRGYGYTF. The CDR3, as DNA: TGTGCCAGTAAATCCTCAGGGCAGCGCGGCTATGGCTACACCTTC.

In its sample, this clone was seen a few times. The CDR3 is CASRTSGANTEAFF. CDR3 sequence (DNA): TGTGCCAGCAGGACTTCAGGGGCCAACACTGAAGCTTTCTTT. The J gene is TRBJ1-1, the V gene TRBV6-1, with D perhaps matching TRBD1 (6 bases). The ends were cut back, 6 bases at V and 2 bases at J, with 13 bases in the middle. From germline, CDR1 is MNHNS and CDR2 SASEGT. The CDR3 extends over 14 amino acids.

The count of this clone is one. The chain couples TRBV6-1 to TRBJ2-2; TRBD1 aligns across 8 bases. V dropped 2 bases and J dropped 1; count of bases not matched to a gene: 9. Germline loops: CDR1 MNHNS, CDR2 SASEGT. The CDR3 sequence is 18 residues long. In DNA form, the CDR3 reads TGTGCCAGCAGTGAAAATCATTTCGGGACAGGGAACACCGGGGAGCTGTTTTTT. Its protein is CASSENHFGTGNTGELFF.

This clone was seen a few times. This chain joins TRBV11-2 and TRBJ1-1; the D gene is possibly TRBD1 (6 bases). This CDR3 region has 15 residues. Germline V gene sequence: CDR1 SGHAT, CDR2 FQNNGV. V was shortened by 6 bases and J by 0 bases, with 14 bases between the two germline ends. The CDR3 DNA follows: TGTGCCAGCAGACTTAGGGGGACCATGAACACTGAAGCTTTCTTT. Protein sequence: CASRLRGTMNTEAFF.